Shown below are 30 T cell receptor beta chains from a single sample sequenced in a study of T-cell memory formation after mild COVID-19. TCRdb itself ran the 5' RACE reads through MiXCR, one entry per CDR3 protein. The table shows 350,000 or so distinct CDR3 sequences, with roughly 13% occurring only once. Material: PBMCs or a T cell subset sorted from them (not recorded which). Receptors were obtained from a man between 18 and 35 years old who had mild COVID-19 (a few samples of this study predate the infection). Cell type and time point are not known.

The CDR3 nucleotides read TGTGCCATCAACATTTGGGGACGGGGCTACGAGCAGTACGTC. This sequence encodes CAINIWGRGYEQYV. The chain recombines TRBV10-3 with TRBJ2-7; D is tentatively TRBD1 or TRBD2 (5 bases each). The CDR3 runs 14 residues. The V end lost 7 bases, the J end lost 3 bases, and 16 bases lay between the germline ends. Germline V gene lookup returns CDR1 ENHRY and CDR2 SYGVKD.

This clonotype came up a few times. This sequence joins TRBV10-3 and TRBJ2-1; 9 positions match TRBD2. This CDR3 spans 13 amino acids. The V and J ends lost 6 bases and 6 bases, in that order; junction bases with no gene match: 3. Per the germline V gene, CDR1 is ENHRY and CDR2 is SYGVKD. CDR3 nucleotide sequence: TGTGCCATCAGACCTAGCGGGGCCAATGAGCAGTTCTTC. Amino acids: CAIRPSGANEQFF.

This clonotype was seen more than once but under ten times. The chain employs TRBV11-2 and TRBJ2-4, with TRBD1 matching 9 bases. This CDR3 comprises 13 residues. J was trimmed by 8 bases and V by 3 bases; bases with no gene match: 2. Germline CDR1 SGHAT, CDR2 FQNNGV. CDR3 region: CASSFGQGYIQYF. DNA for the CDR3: TGTGCCAGCAGCTTCGGACAGGGGTACATTCAGTACTTC.

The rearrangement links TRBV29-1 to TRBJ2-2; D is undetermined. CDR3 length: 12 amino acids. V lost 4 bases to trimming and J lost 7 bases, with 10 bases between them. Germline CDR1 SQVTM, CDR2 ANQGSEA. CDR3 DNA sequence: TGCAGCGTTGTGGCTTCAGGCGGGGAGCTGTTTTTT. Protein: CSVVASGGELFF.

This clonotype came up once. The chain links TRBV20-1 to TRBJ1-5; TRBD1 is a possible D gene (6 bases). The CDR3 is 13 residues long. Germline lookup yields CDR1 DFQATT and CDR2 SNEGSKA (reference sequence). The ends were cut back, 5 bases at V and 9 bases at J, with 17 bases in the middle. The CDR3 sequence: CSADTGPSGPQHF. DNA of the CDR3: TGCAGTGCTGACACAGGGCCCTCCGGGCCCCAGCATTTT.

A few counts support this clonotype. For the CDR3, the DNA is TGTGCCAGCTCTTCCGAGGGTCCTGAGCAGTACTTC. It yields the protein CASSSEGPEQYF. The chain has TRBV18 and TRBJ2-7; D is perhaps TRBD2 (5 bases). Trimming stripped 6 bases from V and 7 bases from J, with 13 bases between. Per the germline V gene, CDR1 is KGHSH and CDR2 is LQKENI. This CDR3 is 12 amino acids long.

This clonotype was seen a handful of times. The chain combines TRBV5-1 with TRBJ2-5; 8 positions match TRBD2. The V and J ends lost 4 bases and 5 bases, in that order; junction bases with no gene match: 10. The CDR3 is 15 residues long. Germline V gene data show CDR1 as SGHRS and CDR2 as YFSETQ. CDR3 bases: TGCGCCAGCAGCCCAGGACTAGCAGCCTCGGAGACCCAGTACTTC. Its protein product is CASSPGLAASETQYF.

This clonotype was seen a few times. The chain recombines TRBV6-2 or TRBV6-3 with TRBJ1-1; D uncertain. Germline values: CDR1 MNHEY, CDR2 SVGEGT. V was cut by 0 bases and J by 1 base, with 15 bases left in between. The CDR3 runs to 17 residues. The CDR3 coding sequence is TGTGCCAGCAGTTACTCGGGATCCGGACGGAGGAACACTGAAGCTTTCTTT. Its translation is CASSYSGSGRRNTEAFF.

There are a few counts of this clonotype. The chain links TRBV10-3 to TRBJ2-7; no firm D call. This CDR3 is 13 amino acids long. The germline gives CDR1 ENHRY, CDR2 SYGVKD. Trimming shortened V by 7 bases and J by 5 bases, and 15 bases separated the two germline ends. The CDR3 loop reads CAINPRRSHEQYV. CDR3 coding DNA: TGTGCCATCAACCCCCGGCGTTCTCACGAGCAGTACGTC.

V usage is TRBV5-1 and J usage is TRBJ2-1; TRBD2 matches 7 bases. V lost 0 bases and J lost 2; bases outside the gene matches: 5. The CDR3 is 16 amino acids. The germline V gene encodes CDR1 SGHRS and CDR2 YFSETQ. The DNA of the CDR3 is TGCGCCAGCAGCTTGGATCGGGGAGGGGCCTACAATGAGCAGTTCTTC. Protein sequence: CASSLDRGGAYNEQFF.

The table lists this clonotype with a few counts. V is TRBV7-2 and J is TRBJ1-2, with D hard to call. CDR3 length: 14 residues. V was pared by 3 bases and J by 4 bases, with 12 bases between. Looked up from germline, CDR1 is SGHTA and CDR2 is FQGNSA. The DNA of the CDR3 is TGTGCCAGCAGCTTGGGCTACGAGAGCTATGGCTACACCTTC. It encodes CASSLGYESYGYTF.

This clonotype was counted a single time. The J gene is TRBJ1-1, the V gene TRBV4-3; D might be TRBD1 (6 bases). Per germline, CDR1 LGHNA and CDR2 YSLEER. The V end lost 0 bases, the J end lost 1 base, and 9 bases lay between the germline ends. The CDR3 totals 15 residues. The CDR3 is CASSQDRGPNTEAFF. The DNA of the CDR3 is TGCGCCAGCAGCCAAGACAGGGGACCGAACACTGAAGCTTTCTTT.

The CDR3 reads CSVPGLAVTNEQFF. CDR3 nucleotides: TGCAGCGTTCCAGGACTAGCGGTGACGAATGAGCAGTTCTTC. The chain combines TRBV29-1 with TRBJ2-1; the match to TRBD2 covers 10 bases. Losses at the gene ends were 5 bases for V and 7 bases for J; bases not matched to a gene: 8. The CDR3 loop spans 14 amino acids. Germline CDR1 and CDR2: SQVTM and ANQGSEA.

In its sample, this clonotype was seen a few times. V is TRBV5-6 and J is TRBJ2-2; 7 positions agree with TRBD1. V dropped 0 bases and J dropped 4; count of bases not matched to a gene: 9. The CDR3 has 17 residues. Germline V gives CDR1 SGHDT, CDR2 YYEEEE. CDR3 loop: CASSLALTGPTTGELFF. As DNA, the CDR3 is TGTGCCAGCAGCTTGGCACTGACAGGGCCCACCACCGGGGAGCTGTTTTTT.

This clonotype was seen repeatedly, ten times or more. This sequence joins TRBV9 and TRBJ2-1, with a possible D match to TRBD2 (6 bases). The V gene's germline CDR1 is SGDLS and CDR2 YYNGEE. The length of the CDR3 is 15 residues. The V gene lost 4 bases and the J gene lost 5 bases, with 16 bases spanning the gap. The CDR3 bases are TGTGCCAGCAGCAAATCGGGACTGCCCGACAATGAGCAGTTCTTC. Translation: CASSKSGLPDNEQFF.

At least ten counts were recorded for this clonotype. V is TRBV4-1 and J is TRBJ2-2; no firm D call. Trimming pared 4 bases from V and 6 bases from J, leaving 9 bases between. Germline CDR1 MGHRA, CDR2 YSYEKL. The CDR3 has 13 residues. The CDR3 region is CASSLRSSGELFF. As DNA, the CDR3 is TGCGCCAGCAGCCTACGGAGTTCCGGGGAGCTGTTTTTT.

CDR3 in amino acids: CASSYTVDGELFF. CDR3 in DNA: TGTGCCAGCAGTTATACGGTTGACGGGGAGCTGTTTTTT. This rearrangement joins TRBV6-5 to TRBJ2-2; D gene uncertain. This CDR3 has 13 amino acids. Between the trimmed V and J ends, which lost 3 bases and 7 bases, there was a span of 9 bases. Germline CDR1 is MNHEY and CDR2 is SVGAGI.

CDR3 DNA: TGTGCCAGCGCACTTTTACTCGGGGGGGAAAAACTGTTTTTT. Amino acid sequence: CASALLLGGEKLFF. The genes are TRBV7-9 and TRBJ1-4, with D maybe TRBD1 (5 bases). CDR1 and CDR2 (germline): SEHNR, FQNEAQ (reference sequence). This CDR3 spans 14 amino acids. The V and J ends lost 8 bases and 8 bases respectively, with 18 bases between them. The full variable domain, its missing parts supplied by reference TRBV7-9 and TRBJ1-4, is DTGVSQNPRHKITKRGQNVTFRCDPISEHNRLYWYRQTLGQGPEFLTYFQNEAQLEKSRLLSDRFSAERPKGSFSTLEIQRTEQGDSAMYLCASALLLGGEKLFFGSGTQLSVL.

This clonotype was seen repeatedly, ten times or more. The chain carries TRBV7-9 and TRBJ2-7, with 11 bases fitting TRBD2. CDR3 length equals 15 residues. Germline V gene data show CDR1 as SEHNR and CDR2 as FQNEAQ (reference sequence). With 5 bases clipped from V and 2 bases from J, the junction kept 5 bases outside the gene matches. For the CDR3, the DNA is TGTGCCAGCAGCCCAGGGACTAGCGGCGCCTACGAGCAGTACTTC. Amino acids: CASSPGTSGAYEQYF. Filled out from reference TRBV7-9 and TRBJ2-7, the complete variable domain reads DTGVSQNPRHKITKRGQNVTFRCDPISEHNRLYWYRQTLGQGPEFLTYFQNEAQLEKSRLLSDRFSAERPKGSFSTLEIQRTEQGDSAMYLCASSPGTSGAYEQYFGPGTRLTVT.

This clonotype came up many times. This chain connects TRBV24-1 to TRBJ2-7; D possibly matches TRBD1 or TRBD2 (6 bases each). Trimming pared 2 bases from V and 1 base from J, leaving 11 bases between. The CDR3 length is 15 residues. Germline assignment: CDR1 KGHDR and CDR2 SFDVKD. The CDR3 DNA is TGTGCCACCAGTGATTCCACAGGGAGGTCCTACGAGCAGTACTTC. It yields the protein CATSDSTGRSYEQYF.

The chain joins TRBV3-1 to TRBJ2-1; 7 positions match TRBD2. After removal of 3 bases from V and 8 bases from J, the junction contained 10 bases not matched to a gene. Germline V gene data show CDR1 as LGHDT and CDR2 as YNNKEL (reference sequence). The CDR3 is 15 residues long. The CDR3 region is CASSQLGRGVDEQFF. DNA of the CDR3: TGTGCCAGCAGCCAGTTGGGACGGGGGGTCGATGAGCAGTTCTTC.

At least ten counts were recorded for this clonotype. The CDR3 sequence is CASSSRLLRGGELFF. DNA for the CDR3: TGTGCCAGCAGCTCCAGACTCCTTAGGGGCGGGGAGCTGTTTTTT. The chain links TRBV7-3 to TRBJ2-2; possible D gene TRBD1, 5 bases. The CDR3 consists of 15 residues. V lost 4 bases and J lost 7, with 16 bases in between. CDR1 and CDR2 (germline): SGHTA, FQGTGA.

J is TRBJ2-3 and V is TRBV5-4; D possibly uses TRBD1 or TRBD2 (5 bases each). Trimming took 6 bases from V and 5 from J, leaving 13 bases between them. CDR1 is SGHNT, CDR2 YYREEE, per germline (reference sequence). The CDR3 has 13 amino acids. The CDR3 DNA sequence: TGTGCCAGCACCTTTAGAGGGGAAGATACGCAGTATTTT. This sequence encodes CASTFRGEDTQYF. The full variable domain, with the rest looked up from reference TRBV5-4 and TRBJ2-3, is ETGVTQSPTHLIKTRGQQVTLRCSSQSGHNTVSWYQQALGQGPQFIFQYYREEENGRGNFPPRFSGLQFPNYSSELNVNALELDDSALYLCASTFRGEDTQYFGPGTRLTVL.

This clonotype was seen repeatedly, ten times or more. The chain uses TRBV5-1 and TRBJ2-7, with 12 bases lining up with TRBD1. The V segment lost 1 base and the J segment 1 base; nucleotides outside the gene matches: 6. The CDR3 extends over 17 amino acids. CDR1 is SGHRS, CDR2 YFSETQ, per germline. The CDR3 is CASSLMGQGAFSYEQYF. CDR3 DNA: TGCGCCAGCAGCTTGATGGGACAGGGGGCGTTTTCCTACGAGCAGTACTTC.

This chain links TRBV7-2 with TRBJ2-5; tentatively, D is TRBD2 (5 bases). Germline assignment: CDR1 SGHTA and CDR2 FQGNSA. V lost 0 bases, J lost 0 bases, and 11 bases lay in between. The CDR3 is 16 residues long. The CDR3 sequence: CASSLAARVYQETQYF. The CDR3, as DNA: TGTGCCAGCAGCTTAGCGGCGCGGGTGTACCAAGAGACCCAGTACTTC.

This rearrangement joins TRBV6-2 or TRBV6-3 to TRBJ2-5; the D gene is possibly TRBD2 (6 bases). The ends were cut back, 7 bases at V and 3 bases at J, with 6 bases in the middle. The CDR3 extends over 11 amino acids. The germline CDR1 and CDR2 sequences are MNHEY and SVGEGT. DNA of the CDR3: TGTGCCAGCACGGGGGAAGAGACCCAGTACTTC. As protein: CASTGEETQYF.

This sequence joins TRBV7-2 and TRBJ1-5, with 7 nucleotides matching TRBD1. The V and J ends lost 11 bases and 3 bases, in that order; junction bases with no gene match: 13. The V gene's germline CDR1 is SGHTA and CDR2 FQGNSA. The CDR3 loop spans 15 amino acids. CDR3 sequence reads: CACATTGRDNQPQHF. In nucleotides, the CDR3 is TGTGCCTGCGCAACGACAGGGAGGGACAATCAGCCCCAGCATTTT.

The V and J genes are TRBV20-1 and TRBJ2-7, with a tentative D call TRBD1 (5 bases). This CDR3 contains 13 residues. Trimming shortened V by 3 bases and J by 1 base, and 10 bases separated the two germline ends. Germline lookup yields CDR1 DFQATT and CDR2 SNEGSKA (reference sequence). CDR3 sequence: CSASLDTSYEQYF. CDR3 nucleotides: TGCAGTGCTAGTTTGGACACGTCCTACGAGCAGTACTTC.

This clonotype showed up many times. The CDR3 nucleotides are TGTGCCAGCAGCGATCTTCCCGGACAGGGATTAGATACGCAGTATTTT. Protein product: CASSDLPGQGLDTQYF. V and J are TRBV7-3 and TRBJ2-3; the match to TRBD1 covers 8 bases. V shed 5 bases, J shed 5 bases, and the junction held 12 bases outside the gene matches. CDR3 length: 16 amino acids. Germline V gene data show CDR1 as SGHTA and CDR2 as FQGTGA.

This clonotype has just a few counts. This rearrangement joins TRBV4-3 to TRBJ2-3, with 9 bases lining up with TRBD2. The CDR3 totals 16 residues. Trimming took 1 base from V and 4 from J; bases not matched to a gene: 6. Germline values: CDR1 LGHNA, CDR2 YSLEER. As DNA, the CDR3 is TGCGCCAGCAGCCAAGGCAAAGCGGGGGGCGCAGATACGCAGTATTTT. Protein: CASSQGKAGGADTQYF.